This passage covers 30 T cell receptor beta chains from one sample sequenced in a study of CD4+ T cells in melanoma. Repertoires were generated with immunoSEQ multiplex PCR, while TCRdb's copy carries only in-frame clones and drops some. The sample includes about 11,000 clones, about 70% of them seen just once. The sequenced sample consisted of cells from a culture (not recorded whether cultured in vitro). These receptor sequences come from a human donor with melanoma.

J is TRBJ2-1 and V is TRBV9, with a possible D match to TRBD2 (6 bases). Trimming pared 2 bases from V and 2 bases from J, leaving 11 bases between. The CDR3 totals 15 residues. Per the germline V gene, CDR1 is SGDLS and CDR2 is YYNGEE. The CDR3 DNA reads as TGTGCCAGCAGCGTTAGCGGAAATCCCTACAATGAGCAGTTCTTC. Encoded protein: CASSVSGNPYNEQFF.

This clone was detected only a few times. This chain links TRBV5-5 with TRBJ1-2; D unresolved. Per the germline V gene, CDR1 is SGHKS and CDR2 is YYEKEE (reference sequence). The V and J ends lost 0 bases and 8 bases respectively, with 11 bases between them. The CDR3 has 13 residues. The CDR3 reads CASSLGLIGGYTF. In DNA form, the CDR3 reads TGTGCCAGCAGCTTGGGCCTAATCGGGGGCTACACCTTC.

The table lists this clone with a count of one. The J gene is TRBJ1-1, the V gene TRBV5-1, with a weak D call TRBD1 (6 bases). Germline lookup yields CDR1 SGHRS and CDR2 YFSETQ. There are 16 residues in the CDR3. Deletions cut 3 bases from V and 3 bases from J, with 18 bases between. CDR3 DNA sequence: TGCGCCAGCAGCTCCACAAGAGGACAGAGGTACACTGAAGCTTTCTTT. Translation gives CASSSTRGQRYTEAFF.

CDR3 region: CASSYGRGSTDTQYF. CDR3 sequence (DNA): TGTGCCAGCAGTTACGGGCGGGGGAGCACAGATACGCAGTATTTT. The chain employs TRBV6-6 and TRBJ2-3; 7 bases match TRBD2. Looked up from germline, CDR1 is MNHNY and CDR2 is SVGAGI (reference sequence). V lost 2 bases to trimming and J lost 0 bases; unmatched junction nucleotides: 2. This CDR3 is 15 amino acids long.

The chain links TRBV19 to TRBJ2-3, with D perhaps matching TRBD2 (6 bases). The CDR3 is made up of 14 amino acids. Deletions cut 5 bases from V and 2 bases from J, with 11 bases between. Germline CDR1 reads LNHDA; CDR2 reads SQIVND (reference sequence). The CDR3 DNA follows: TGTGCCAGTAGTGTGGAGGGCTTCACAGATACGCAGTATTTT. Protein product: CASSVEGFTDTQYF.

The CDR3: CSVEDHRRGGDNEQFF. The CDR3 nucleotides read TGCAGCGTTGAAGATCATCGCCGGGGGGGAGACAATGAGCAGTTCTTC. The J gene is TRBJ2-1, the V gene TRBV29-1; TRBD2 matches at 8 bases. Trimming at V came to 0 bases and at J to 5 bases, leaving 9 bases not matched to a gene. CDR3 length: 16 amino acids. Germline lookup yields CDR1 SQVTM and CDR2 ANQGSEA.

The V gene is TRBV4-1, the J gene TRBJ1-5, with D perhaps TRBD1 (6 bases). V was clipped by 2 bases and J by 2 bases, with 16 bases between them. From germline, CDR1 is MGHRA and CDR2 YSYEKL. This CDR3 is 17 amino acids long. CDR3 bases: TGCGCCAGCAGCCAACAATGGGGGGGCTCAGGCAATCAGCCCCAGCATTTT. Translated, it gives CASSQQWGGSGNQPQHF.

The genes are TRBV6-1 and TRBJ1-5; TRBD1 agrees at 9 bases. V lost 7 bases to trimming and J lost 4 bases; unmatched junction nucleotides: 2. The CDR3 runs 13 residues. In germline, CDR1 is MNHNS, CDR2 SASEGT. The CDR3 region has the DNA TGTGCCAGCACCGGACAGGGGAATCAGCCCCAGCATTTT. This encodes CASTGQGNQPQHF.

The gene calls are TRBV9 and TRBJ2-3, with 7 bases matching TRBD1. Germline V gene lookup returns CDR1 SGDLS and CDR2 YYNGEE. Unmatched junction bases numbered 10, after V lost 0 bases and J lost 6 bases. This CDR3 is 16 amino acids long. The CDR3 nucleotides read TGTGCCAGCAGCGTAGGAACAGGGGCTTGGGCGGATACGCAGTATTTT. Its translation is CASSVGTGAWADTQYF.

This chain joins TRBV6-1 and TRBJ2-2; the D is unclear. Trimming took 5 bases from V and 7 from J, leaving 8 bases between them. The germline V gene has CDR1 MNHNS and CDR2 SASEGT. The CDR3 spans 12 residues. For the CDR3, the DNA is TGTGCCAGCAGTCCGTTGGTCGGGGAGCTGTTTTTT. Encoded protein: CASSPLVGELFF.

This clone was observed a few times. CDR3 sequence: CASSVSTGANSPLHF. Written as DNA, the CDR3 is TGTGCCAGCAGCGTATCAACAGGCGCGAATTCACCCCTCCACTTT. The V call is TRBV9, the J call TRBJ1-6, with a possible D match to TRBD1 (5 bases). The CDR3 totals 15 residues. Per germline, CDR1 SGDLS and CDR2 YYNGEE. V lost 1 base and J 7 bases, leaving 12 bases between the germline ends.

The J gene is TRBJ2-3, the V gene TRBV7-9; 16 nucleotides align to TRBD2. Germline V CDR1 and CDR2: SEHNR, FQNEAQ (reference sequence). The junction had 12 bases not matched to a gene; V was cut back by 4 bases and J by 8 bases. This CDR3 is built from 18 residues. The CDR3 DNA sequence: TGTGCCAGCAGCTCAAACCTCGGGACTAGCGGGGGGGGAGGTACGCAGTATTTT. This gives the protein CASSSNLGTSGGGGTQYF. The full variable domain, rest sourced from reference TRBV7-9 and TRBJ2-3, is DTGVSQNPRHKITKRGQNVTFRCDPISEHNRLYWYRQTLGQGPEFLTYFQNEAQLEKSRLLSDRFSAERPKGSFSTLEIQRTEQGDSAMYLCASSSNLGTSGGGGTQYFGPGTRLTVL.

CDR3 amino acids: CASSPETGYETQYF. For the CDR3, the DNA is TGTGCCAGCAGCCCGGAGACAGGGTACGAGACCCAGTACTTC. V gene TRBV5-6 combines with J gene TRBJ2-5; TRBD1 matches 7 bases. The CDR3 spans 14 residues. From germline, CDR1 is SGHDT and CDR2 YYEEEE. J was trimmed by 5 bases and V by 4 bases; bases with no gene match: 8.

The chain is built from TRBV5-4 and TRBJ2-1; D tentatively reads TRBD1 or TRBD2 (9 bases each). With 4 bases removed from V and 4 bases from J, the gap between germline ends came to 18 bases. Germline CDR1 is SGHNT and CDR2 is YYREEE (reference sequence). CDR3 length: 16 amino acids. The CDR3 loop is CASSLAGQGEYNEQFF. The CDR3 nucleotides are TGTGCCAGCAGCCTAGCGGGACAGGGAGAATACAATGAGCAGTTCTTC.

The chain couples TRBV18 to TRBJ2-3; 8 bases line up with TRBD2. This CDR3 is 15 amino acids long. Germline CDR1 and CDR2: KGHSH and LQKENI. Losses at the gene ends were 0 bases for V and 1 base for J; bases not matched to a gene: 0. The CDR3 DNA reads TGTGCCAGCTCACCACCGGGACTAGGCACAGATACGCAGTATTTT. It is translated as CASSPPGLGTDTQYF.

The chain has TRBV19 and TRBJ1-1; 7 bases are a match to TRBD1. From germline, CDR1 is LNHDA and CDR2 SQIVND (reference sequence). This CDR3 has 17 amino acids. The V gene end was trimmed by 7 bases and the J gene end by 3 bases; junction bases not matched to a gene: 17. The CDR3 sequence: CASTSMEGAREYTEAFF. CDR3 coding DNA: TGTGCCAGTACCTCTATGGAGGGGGCTCGAGAGTACACTGAAGCTTTCTTT.

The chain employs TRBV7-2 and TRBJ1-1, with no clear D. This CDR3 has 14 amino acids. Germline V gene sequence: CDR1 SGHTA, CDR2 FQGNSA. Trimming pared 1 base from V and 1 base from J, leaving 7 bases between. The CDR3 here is CASSLVEGNTEAFF. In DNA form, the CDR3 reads TGTGCCAGCAGCTTAGTGGAGGGGAACACTGAAGCTTTCTTT.

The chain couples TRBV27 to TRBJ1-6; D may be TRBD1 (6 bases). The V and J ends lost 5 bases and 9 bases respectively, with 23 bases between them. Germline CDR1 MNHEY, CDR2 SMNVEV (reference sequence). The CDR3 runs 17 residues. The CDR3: CASSPPRGKGTSSPLHF. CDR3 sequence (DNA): TGTGCCAGCAGTCCCCCTAGGGGGAAGGGGACCAGTTCACCCCTCCACTTT.

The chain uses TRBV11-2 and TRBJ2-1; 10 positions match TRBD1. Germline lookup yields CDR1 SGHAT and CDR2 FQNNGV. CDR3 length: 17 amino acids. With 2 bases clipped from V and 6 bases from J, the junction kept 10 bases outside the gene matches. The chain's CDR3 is CASSLMRTGGIGNEQFF. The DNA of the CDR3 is TGTGCCAGCAGCTTAATGAGGACAGGGGGAATAGGCAATGAGCAGTTCTTC.

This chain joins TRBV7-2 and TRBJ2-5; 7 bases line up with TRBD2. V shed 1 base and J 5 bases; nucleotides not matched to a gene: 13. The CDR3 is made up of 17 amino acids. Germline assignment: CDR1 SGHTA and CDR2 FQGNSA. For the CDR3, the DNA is TGTGCCAGCAGCTTAGAGCGGGGCCGGAGTTCGGGGGAGACCCAGTACTTC. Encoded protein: CASSLERGRSSGETQYF.

The CDR3 coding sequence is TGTGCCAGCTCAGAGGGGGGCTCGGGGGCCAACGTCCTGACTTTC. It specifies CASSEGGSGANVLTF. This chain connects TRBV18 to TRBJ2-6; either TRBD1 or TRBD2 may supply D (6 bases each). The CDR3 contains 15 residues. Trimming removed 5 bases at V and 4 bases at J, with 12 bases between. Germline assignment: CDR1 KGHSH and CDR2 LQKENI.

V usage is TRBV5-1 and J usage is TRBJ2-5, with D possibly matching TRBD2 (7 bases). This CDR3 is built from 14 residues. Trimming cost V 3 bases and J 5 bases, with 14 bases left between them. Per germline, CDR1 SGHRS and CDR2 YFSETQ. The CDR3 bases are TGCGCCAGCAGCTGGGGGCCCGGGGGGGAGACCCAGTACTTC. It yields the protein CASSWGPGGETQYF.

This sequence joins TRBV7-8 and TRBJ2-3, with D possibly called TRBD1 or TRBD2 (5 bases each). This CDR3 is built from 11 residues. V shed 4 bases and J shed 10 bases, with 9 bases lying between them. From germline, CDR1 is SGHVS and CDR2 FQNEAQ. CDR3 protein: CASSSGTPQYF. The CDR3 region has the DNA TGTGCCAGCAGCTCCGGGACGCCGCAGTATTTT.

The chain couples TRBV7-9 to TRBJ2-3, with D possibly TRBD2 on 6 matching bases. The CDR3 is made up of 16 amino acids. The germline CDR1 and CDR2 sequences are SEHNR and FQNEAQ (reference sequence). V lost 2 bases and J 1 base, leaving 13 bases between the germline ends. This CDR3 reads CASSLTLAMGTDTQYF. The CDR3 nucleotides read TGTGCCAGCAGCTTAACACTAGCCATGGGCACAGATACGCAGTATTTT. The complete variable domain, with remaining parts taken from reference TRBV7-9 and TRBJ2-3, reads DTGVSQNPRHKITKRGQNVTFRCDPISEHNRLYWYRQTLGQGPEFLTYFQNEAQLEKSRLLSDRFSAERPKGSFSTLEIQRTEQGDSAMYLCASSLTLAMGTDTQYFGPGTRLTVL.

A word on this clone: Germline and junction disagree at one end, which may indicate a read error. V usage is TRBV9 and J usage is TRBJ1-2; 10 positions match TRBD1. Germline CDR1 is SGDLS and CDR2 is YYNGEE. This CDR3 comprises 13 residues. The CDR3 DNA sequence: TGTGCCAGCAGCGGGGGACAGGGGCGGCCTGCCCACTTC. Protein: CASSGGQGRPAHF.

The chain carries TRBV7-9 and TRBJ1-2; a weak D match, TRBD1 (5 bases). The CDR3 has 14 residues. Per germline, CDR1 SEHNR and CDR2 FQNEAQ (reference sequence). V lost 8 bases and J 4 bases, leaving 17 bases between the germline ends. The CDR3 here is CASGSGAPPYGYTF. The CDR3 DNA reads TGTGCCAGCGGATCCGGGGCCCCTCCCTATGGCTACACCTTC.

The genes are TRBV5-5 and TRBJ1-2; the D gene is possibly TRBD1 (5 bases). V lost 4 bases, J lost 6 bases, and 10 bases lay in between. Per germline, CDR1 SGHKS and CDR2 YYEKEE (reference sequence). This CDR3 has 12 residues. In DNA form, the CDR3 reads TGTGCCAGCAGCCGGTGGGGGGATGGCTACACCTTC. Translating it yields CASSRWGDGYTF.

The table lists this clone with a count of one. This CDR3 reads CSVARGGNEKLFF. The CDR3 DNA follows: TGCAGCGTTGCCAGGGGAGGCAATGAAAAACTGTTTTTT. The chain is built from TRBV29-1 and TRBJ1-4; perhaps TRBD1 as D (6 bases). The CDR3 is made up of 13 amino acids. Germline loops: CDR1 SQVTM, CDR2 ANQGSEA. V was clipped by 4 bases and J by 5 bases, with 11 bases between them.

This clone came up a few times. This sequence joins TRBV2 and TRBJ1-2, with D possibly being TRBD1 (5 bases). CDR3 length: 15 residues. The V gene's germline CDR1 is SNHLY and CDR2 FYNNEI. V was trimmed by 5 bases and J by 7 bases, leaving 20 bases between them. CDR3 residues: CASSQGTSAMSGYTF. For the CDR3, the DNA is TGTGCCAGCAGTCAAGGGACGTCTGCGATGAGTGGCTACACCTTC.

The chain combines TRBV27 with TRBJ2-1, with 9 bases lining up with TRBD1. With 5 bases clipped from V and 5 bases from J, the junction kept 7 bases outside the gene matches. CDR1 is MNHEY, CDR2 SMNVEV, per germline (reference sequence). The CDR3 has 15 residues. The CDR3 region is CASSRVGTGNNEQFF. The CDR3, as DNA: TGTGCCAGCAGTCGCGTTGGGACAGGGAACAATGAGCAGTTCTTC.